Below, one T cell receptor (beta chain) is given with its context. This clonotype has a handful of counts. The antigen it binds to is not known. No per-base quality is available; no much larger clone lies one base away. After removal of 9 bases from V and 5 bases from J, the junction retains 7 bases not matched to a gene. The CDR3, from cysteine to phenylalanine, totals 13 residues. CDR3 DNA is the only sequence kept; it has 39 bases, read in frame from the first base. TCRdb names Illumina HiSeq 2500 as the instrument used. TCR beta libraries were prepared by quantitative 5'-RACE with molecular barcodes. Regarding the original processing steps: A new computational method, built on a probabilistic model of VDJ rearrangement, was used to identify disease-linked TCR variants. The raw public reads went through TCRdb reprocessing: fastp at Q25, MiXCR clone calling, in-frame beta chains kept. For every CDR3 protein sequence, its rows merge into one entry that carries the most common genes and DNA. For this entry, the V and J calls and clone size follow TCRdb and not the study's own pipeline. For this sample the table gives 300,000 to 400,000 distinct CDR3 sequences, of which 20% to 25% were detected only once. In total, the top ten clones hold roughly a sixth of the sample.

These data belong to a study of CD8 T cells in ankylosing spondylitis listed by TCRdb under 2017. Background for the entire study: T cell receptor beta repertoires were profiled in healthy donors and ankylosing spondylitis patients so that disease-linked TCR variants could be found. The whole study cohort included 95 to 130 healthy donors and over 20 ankylosing spondylitis patients. Samples of peripheral blood were taken, and for ankylosing spondylitis patients, synovial fluid was collected as well.

Results the study describes overall, beyond this receptor: Some of the motif variants had been reported before in the synovial fluid and blood of reactive arthritis patients, a finding that suggests common disease-initiation mechanisms. In peripheral blood, the disease-linked clones were found at relatively low frequencies and had a CD8+ phenotype. A TCR beta motif of fewer than 10 highly homologous amino acid variants appeared characteristic of blood from ankylosing spondylitis patients. The disease-linked clones were reported as significantly enriched in matched synovial fluid samples from ankylosing spondylitis patients.

The TCR comes from a male donor with ankylosing spondylitis. The chain is encoded by TRBV12-3 or TRBV12-4 joined to TRBJ1-5, with TRBD1 matching 7 junction bases. The material sequenced was blood, either unsorted or a sorted T cell fraction (not recorded which). The sequenced DNA: TGTGCCAGTGCCGGGACAGAGGATCAGCCCCAGCATTTT. Translated, this gives CASAGTEDQPQHF.